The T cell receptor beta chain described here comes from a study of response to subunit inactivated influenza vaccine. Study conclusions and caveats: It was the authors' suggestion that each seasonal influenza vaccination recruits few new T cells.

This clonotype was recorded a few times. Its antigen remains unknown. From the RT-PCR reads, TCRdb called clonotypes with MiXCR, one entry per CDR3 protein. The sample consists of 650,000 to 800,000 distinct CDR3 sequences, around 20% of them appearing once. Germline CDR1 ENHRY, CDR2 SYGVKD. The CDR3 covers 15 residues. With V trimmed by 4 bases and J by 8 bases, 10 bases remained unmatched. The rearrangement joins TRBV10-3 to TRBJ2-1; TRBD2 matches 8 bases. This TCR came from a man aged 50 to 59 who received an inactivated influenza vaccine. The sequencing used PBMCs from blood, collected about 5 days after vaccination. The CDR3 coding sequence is TGTGCCATCAGTGGGCGAGCGGGAGTGGGCGATGAGCAGTTCTTC. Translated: CAISGRAGVGDEQFF.